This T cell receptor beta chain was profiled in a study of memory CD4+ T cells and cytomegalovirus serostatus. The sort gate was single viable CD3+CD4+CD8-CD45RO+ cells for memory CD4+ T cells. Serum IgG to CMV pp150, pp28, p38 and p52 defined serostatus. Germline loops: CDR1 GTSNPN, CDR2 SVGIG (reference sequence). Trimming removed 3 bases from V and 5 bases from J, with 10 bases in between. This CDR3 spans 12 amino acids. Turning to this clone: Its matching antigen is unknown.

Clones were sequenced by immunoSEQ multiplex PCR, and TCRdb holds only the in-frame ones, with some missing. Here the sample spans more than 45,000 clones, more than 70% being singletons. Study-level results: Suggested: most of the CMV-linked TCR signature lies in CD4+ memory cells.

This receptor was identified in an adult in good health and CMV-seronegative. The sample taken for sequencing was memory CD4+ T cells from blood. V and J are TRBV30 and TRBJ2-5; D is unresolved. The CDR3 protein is CAWSKGRETQYF. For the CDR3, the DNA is TGTGCCTGGAGCAAGGGTAGGGAGACCCAGTACTTC.